The 30 T cell receptor beta chains presented below share a single source sample, sequenced in a study of vaccination and CD4 T cells after COVID-19. Researchers used the Oncomine TCR Beta short-read assay to sequence DNA from cultured CD4+ T cells. From CD4+ T cells that had been cultured, genomic DNA was extracted. Each CDR3 protein gets one entry after TCRdb re-called the PCR reads with MiXCR. Here the sample spans thousands of distinct CDR3 sequences, around 28% being singletons. Treatment denoted: roughly ten-day PBMC culture with coronavirus spike peptide pools or control peptides (ViraFEST assay). Researchers collected the unexposed donor's CD4+ T cells before the COVID-19 pandemic (2011-2018). These receptors have no known antigen. Sequenced material: CD4+ T cells from blood, cultured in vitro. All receptors come from a human donor in good health.

The rearrangement joins TRBV6-5 to TRBJ1-2; D is perhaps TRBD1 (6 bases). The CDR3 extends over 13 amino acids. The germline V and J ends were trimmed by 3 bases and 7 bases, with 12 bases remaining between them. CDR1 is MNHEY, CDR2 SVGAGI, per germline. The CDR3 DNA follows: TGTGCCAGCAGTTATTACGGACAGTTTGGCTACACCTTC. Translated, it gives CASSYYGQFGYTF.

The rearrangement links TRBV5-4 to TRBJ2-3; D may be TRBD1 (6 bases). CDR1 is SGHNT, CDR2 YYREEE, per germline (reference sequence). This CDR3 is built from 15 residues. Trimming shortened V by 1 base and J by 4 bases, and 13 bases separated the two germline ends. The CDR3 reads CASSLRTAGADTQYF. In DNA form, the CDR3 reads TGTGCCAGCAGCTTGAGAACGGCAGGGGCAGATACGCAGTATTTT. Full variable domain (remainder filled in from reference TRBV5-4 and TRBJ2-3): ETGVTQSPTHLIKTRGQQVTLRCSSQSGHNTVSWYQQALGQGPQFIFQYYREEENGRGNFPPRFSGLQFPNYSSELNVNALELDDSALYLCASSLRTAGADTQYFGPGTRLTVL.

The rearrangement joins TRBV9 to TRBJ2-5; either TRBD1 or TRBD2 may supply D (5 bases each). This CDR3 has 17 amino acids. Germline assignment: CDR1 SGDLS and CDR2 YYNGEE. Trimming took 0 bases from V and 5 from J, leaving 20 bases between them. CDR3 DNA sequence: TGTGCCAGCAGCGTAGCCCCCGGGAACAGGCTTGGGGAGACCCAGTACTTC. This translates into CASSVAPGNRLGETQYF.

The genes are TRBV27 and TRBJ1-1, with D possibly matching TRBD1 (5 bases). V lost 1 base, J lost 3 bases, and 12 bases lay in between. The CDR3 covers 15 residues. The germline V gene encodes CDR1 MNHEY and CDR2 SMNVEV (reference sequence). This chain's CDR3 is CASSLFAGSDTEAFF. DNA of the CDR3: TGTGCCAGCAGTTTATTTGCAGGGTCAGACACTGAAGCTTTCTTT.

The chain joins TRBV15 to TRBJ1-4, with TRBD1 as a possible D gene (5 bases). The germline V gene has CDR1 LNHNV and CDR2 YYDKDF (reference sequence). The length of the CDR3 is 14 residues. V was trimmed by 3 bases and J by 7 bases, leaving 12 bases between them. The CDR3 region has the DNA TGTGCCACCAGCAGGATGGTCCAGGGTGAAAAACTGTTTTTT. Protein: CATSRMVQGEKLFF.

This rearrangement joins TRBV27 to TRBJ2-7, with D unresolved. Trimming removed 6 bases from V and 9 bases from J, with 12 bases in between. Germline V CDR1 and CDR2: MNHEY, SMNVEV (reference sequence). This CDR3 is built from 11 residues. The CDR3 nucleotides read TGTGCCAGCAGCTCCTGGCCCAGGCAGTACTTC. Translating it yields CASSSWPRQYF.

The V gene is TRBV18, the J gene TRBJ1-6, with 7 bases lining up with TRBD1. CDR1 is KGHSH, CDR2 LQKENI, per germline. The CDR3 length is 15 residues. V gave up 4 bases and J gave up 7 bases; unmatched junction bases: 7. In DNA form, the CDR3 reads TGTGCCAGCTCACGGGTGGAGGACAGGAATTCACCCCTCCACTTT. Amino acid sequence: CASSRVEDRNSPLHF. The variable domain in full, completed from reference TRBV18 and TRBJ1-6, reads NAGVMQNPRHLVRRRGQEARLRCSPMKGHSHVYWYRQLPEEGLKFMVYLQKENIIDESGMPKERFSAEFPKEGPSILRIQQVVRGDSAAYFCASSRVEDRNSPLHFGNGTRLTVT.

This clonotype was seen more than once but under ten times. The V gene is TRBV6-5, the J gene TRBJ2-7, with D perhaps TRBD2 (5 bases). The CDR3 consists of 15 residues. Per germline, CDR1 MNHEY and CDR2 SVGAGI. V lost 0 bases and J lost 3, with 12 bases in between. This CDR3 reads CASSYSGAGNYEQYF. The CDR3 DNA sequence: TGTGCCAGCAGTTACTCGGGCGCGGGCAACTACGAGCAGTACTTC.

This clonotype was seen a few times. In DNA, the CDR3 is TGCAGTGCTACCCCGGGACAGCTTAACTATGGCTACACCTTC. Its protein is CSATPGQLNYGYTF. The rearrangement links TRBV20-1 to TRBJ1-2, with TRBD1 matching 7 bases. Losses at the gene ends were 4 bases for V and 1 base for J; bases not matched to a gene: 6. Germline lookup yields CDR1 DFQATT and CDR2 SNEGSKA (reference sequence). This CDR3 contains 14 residues.

The V call is TRBV5-1, the J call TRBJ1-1, with a possible D match to TRBD1 (5 bases). V lost 0 bases and J 4 bases, leaving 10 bases between the germline ends. The CDR3 runs to 14 residues. Germline V gives CDR1 SGHRS, CDR2 YFSETQ. CDR3 in amino acids: CASSLVPDSTEAFF. Written as DNA, the CDR3 is TGCGCCAGCAGCTTGGTCCCAGACAGCACTGAAGCTTTCTTT.

The rearrangement uses TRBV2 and TRBJ2-7; TRBD1 is a possible D gene (5 bases). The germline V gene encodes CDR1 SNHLY and CDR2 FYNNEI. The CDR3 extends over 15 amino acids. Trimming left V 5 bases short and J 4 bases short, with 18 bases between. The CDR3 loop reads CASSTPTVTLYEQYF. In DNA, the CDR3 is TGTGCCAGCAGTACACCGACAGTTACGCTATACGAGCAGTACTTC.

V gene TRBV5-1 combines with J gene TRBJ2-7; D gene uncertain. The CDR3 totals 11 residues. Looked up from germline, CDR1 is SGHRS and CDR2 is YFSETQ. V was clipped by 2 bases and J by 5 bases, with 5 bases between them. CDR3 residues: CASSFNNEQYF. The CDR3 nucleotides read TGCGCCAGCAGCTTTAATAACGAGCAGTACTTC. Full variable domain (missing parts from reference TRBV5-1 and TRBJ2-7): KAGVTQTPRYLIKTRGQQVTLSCSPISGHRSVSWYQQTPGQGLQFLFEYFSETQRNKGNFPGRFSGRQFSNSRSEMNVSTLELGDSALYLCASSFNNEQYFGPGTRLTVT.

In this sample, this clonotype turned up a few times. The V gene is TRBV15, the J gene TRBJ1-6; no clear D gene. V shed 2 bases and J shed 5 bases, with 10 bases lying between them. This CDR3 spans 15 amino acids. Per germline, CDR1 LNHNV and CDR2 YYDKDF (reference sequence). The CDR3 bases are TGTGCCACCAGCAGAATCCTAACCGATAATTCACCCCTCCACTTT. Its translation: CATSRILTDNSPLHF.

The chain has TRBV20-1 and TRBJ2-3; TRBD2 matches 13 bases. This CDR3 comprises 15 residues. Germline-derived CDR1 and CDR2 are DFQATT and SNEGSKA (reference sequence). V shed 2 bases, J shed 8 bases, and the junction held 7 bases outside the gene matches. The CDR3: CSARLLAGGPGTQYF. As DNA, the CDR3 is TGCAGTGCTAGACTACTAGCGGGAGGGCCGGGTACGCAGTATTTT.

The chain carries TRBV20-1 and TRBJ1-2; 9 bases fit TRBD1. This CDR3 is built from 12 residues. Germline V gene lookup returns CDR1 DFQATT and CDR2 SNEGSKA (reference sequence). After removal of 6 bases from V and 7 bases from J, the junction contained 6 bases not matched to a gene. This chain's CDR3 is CSAPQGASGYTF. CDR3 in DNA: TGCAGTGCACCACAGGGGGCCTCTGGCTACACCTTC.

This clonotype was seen a few times. The J gene is TRBJ2-7, the V gene TRBV20-1; 7 bases line up with TRBD2. The V and J ends lost 3 bases and 3 bases, in that order; junction bases with no gene match: 2. The CDR3 is 12 amino acids. Germline-derived CDR1 and CDR2 are DFQATT and SNEGSKA (reference sequence). CDR3 nucleotides: TGCAGTGCTAGCCCTAGCGGCTACGAGCAGTACTTC. It is translated as CSASPSGYEQYF.

This clonotype occurred a few times. V is TRBV20-1 and J is TRBJ2-3; TRBD2 matches at 8 bases. From germline, CDR1 is DFQATT and CDR2 SNEGSKA (reference sequence). J gave up 9 bases and V 3 bases, and 11 bases lay outside the gene matches. The length of the CDR3 is 14 residues. CDR3 DNA sequence: TGCAGTGCTAGTCCTGGGACTAGGTCCTACACGCAGTATTTT. Translating it yields CSASPGTRSYTQYF.

This chain links TRBV7-3 with TRBJ2-7, with TRBD2 matching 13 bases. Trimming took 5 bases from V and 8 from J; bases not matched to a gene: 3. This CDR3 is built from 13 residues. Germline V gene lookup returns CDR1 SGHTA and CDR2 FQGTGA. The CDR3 nucleotides are TGTGCCAGCAGCCCGGGACTAGCGGGGAAGCAGTACTTC. This gives the protein CASSPGLAGKQYF.

The chain is built from TRBV6-1 and TRBJ2-1; TRBD2 matches 12 bases. CDR3 size: 15 residues. The germline V gene encodes CDR1 MNHNS and CDR2 SASEGT. V was pared by 6 bases and J by 4 bases, with 4 bases of the junction left unmatched. CDR3 in amino acids: CASSPTSGSYNEQFF. Written as DNA, the CDR3 is TGTGCCAGCAGCCCGACTAGCGGGAGTTACAATGAGCAGTTCTTC.

This clonotype was seen only a few times. The chain carries TRBV28 and TRBJ2-7, with D possibly being TRBD2 (5 bases). With 6 bases removed from V and 7 bases from J, the gap between germline ends came to 16 bases. Germline V lookup: CDR1 MDHEN, CDR2 SYDVKM. The CDR3 has 13 residues. In DNA form, the CDR3 reads TGTGCCAGCAGCCCGGGAACACTTCCGGAGCAGTACTTC. Encoded protein: CASSPGTLPEQYF.

To note about this clonotype: The germline gene is not matched at one end of the junction; a read error may be the cause. The genes are TRBV6-1 and TRBJ2-5, with a weak D call TRBD2 (6 bases). This CDR3 contains 15 residues. Germline V CDR1 and CDR2: MNHNS, SASEGT. In nucleotides, the CDR3 is TGTACCAGCAGTCAAACTAGCTACGTTAGAGAGACCCAGTACTTC. Encoded protein: CTSSQTSYVRETQYF.

This clonotype was seen more than once but under ten times. V is TRBV6-1 and J is TRBJ1-5, with D possibly being TRBD1 (6 bases). V shed 5 bases and J shed 4 bases, with 12 bases lying between them. This CDR3 has 14 residues. From germline, CDR1 is MNHNS and CDR2 SASEGT. The CDR3 here is CASSPGQSNQPQHF. CDR3 coding DNA: TGTGCCAGCAGTCCCGGACAGAGTAATCAGCCCCAGCATTTT.

J is TRBJ1-2 and V is TRBV28, with 7 bases lining up with TRBD1. V dropped 5 bases and J dropped 9; count of bases not matched to a gene: 15. This CDR3 has 15 residues. Germline V gene data show CDR1 as MDHEN and CDR2 as SYDVKM. The CDR3 region has the DNA TGTGCCAGCAGTCCTCAAACGACAGGGTATCTGAGCTACACCTTC. It specifies CASSPQTTGYLSYTF.

The rearrangement uses TRBV28 and TRBJ2-2; D may match TRBD1 or TRBD2 (6 bases each). CDR1 MDHEN and CDR2 SYDVKM come from the germline V gene. This CDR3 spans 12 amino acids. V shed 8 bases and J shed 6 bases, with 10 bases lying between them. As DNA, the CDR3 is TGTGCCAGCGGAGGGGGTTCCGGGGAGCTGTTTTTT. Encoded protein: CASGGGSGELFF.

The J gene is TRBJ1-5, the V gene TRBV28; D is unclear. This CDR3 contains 15 residues. Between the trimmed V and J ends, which lost 4 bases and 4 bases, there was a span of 14 bases. CDR1 and CDR2 (germline): MDHEN, SYDVKM. CDR3 sequence reads: CASSYPRRENQPQHF. DNA of the CDR3: TGTGCCAGCAGTTACCCGAGGAGGGAAAATCAGCCCCAGCATTTT.

Only a few counts were recorded for this clonotype. The chain uses TRBV7-2 and TRBJ1-6, with TRBD1 as a possible D gene (5 bases). The germline V and J ends were trimmed by 5 bases and 8 bases, with 22 bases remaining between them. This CDR3 has 17 amino acids. Germline V lookup: CDR1 SGHTA, CDR2 FQGNSA. The CDR3 bases are TGTGCCAGCAGCCTTGTGGGACCGGGCTTGGGATATTCACCCCTCCACTTT. Protein sequence: CASSLVGPGLGYSPLHF. The whole variable domain, filled in from reference TRBV7-2 and TRBJ1-6, reads GAGVSQSPSNKVTEKGKDVELRCDPISGHTALYWYRQSLGQGLEFLIYFQGNSAPDKSGLPSDRFSAERTGGSVSTLTIQRTQQEDSAVYLCASSLVGPGLGYSPLHFGNGTRLTVT.

J is TRBJ2-5 and V is TRBV24-1, with 10 bases fitting TRBD1. Losses at the gene ends were 5 bases for V and 4 bases for J; bases not matched to a gene: 6. Germline CDR1 reads KGHDR; CDR2 reads SFDVKD. The CDR3 loop spans 15 amino acids. The CDR3 DNA reads as TGTGCCACCAGTGCGAAGACAGGGGGCATAGAGACCCAGTACTTC. Translation gives CATSAKTGGIETQYF.

The V and J genes are TRBV4-2 and TRBJ1-4, with D maybe TRBD1 (5 bases). This CDR3 contains 15 residues. The germline V gene has CDR1 LGHNA and CDR2 YNFKEQ. The V gene lost 0 bases and the J gene lost 6 bases, with 11 bases spanning the gap. The DNA of the CDR3 is TGTGCCAGCAGCCAAGAGGGAAGAGGGGATGAAAAACTGTTTTTT. As protein: CASSQEGRGDEKLFF.

By frequency in the sample, this clonotype is medium-sized. The V gene is TRBV20-1, the J gene TRBJ1-5, with TRBD1 matching over 10 bases. The CDR3 spans 17 residues. CDR1 and CDR2 from the germline V gene are DFQATT and SNEGSKA (reference sequence). The junction had 11 bases not matched to a gene; V was cut back by 2 bases and J by 4 bases. The CDR3 DNA reads TGCAGTGCTAGACGGGGGACCGGGACAGGGGAAAATCAGCCCCAGCATTTT. It encodes CSARRGTGTGENQPQHF.

The V gene is TRBV5-1, the J gene TRBJ2-3, with 7 bases aligning to TRBD2. Germline V lookup: CDR1 SGHRS, CDR2 YFSETQ. J lost 6 bases, V lost 5 bases, and 3 bases had no gene match. The CDR3 has 12 residues. In nucleotides, the CDR3 is TGCGCCAGCAGACGGGAGGCGGATACGCAGTATTTT. It yields the protein CASRREADTQYF.